What follows describes a single T cell receptor beta chain. Measured with immunoSEQ multiplex PCR; TCRdb has only the in-frame clones, and not every one. The sample carries about 140,000 clones, around 89% recorded once. The data were obtained in a study of blood T cell repertoires in COVID-19. At the level of the study: The cDNA or gDNA used as material had been derived from T cells, B-cell-depleted T cells, or PBMCs.

CDR3 length: 16 amino acids. The germline V gene encodes CDR1 LGHDT and CDR2 YNNKEL (reference sequence). V dropped 4 bases and J dropped 4; count of bases not matched to a gene: 7. This TCR was recovered from a human donor with COVID-19, enrolled during active disease. The donor label of this sample is uncertain. The rearrangement links TRBV3-1 (or the pseudogene TRBV3-2) to TRBJ1-4; 9 positions match TRBD1. The sample taken for sequencing was peripheral blood. CDR3 residues: CASSPHETGGNEKLFF. The CDR3 DNA reads as TGTGCCAGCAGCCCCCATGAGACAGGGGGTAATGAAAAACTGTTTTTT.